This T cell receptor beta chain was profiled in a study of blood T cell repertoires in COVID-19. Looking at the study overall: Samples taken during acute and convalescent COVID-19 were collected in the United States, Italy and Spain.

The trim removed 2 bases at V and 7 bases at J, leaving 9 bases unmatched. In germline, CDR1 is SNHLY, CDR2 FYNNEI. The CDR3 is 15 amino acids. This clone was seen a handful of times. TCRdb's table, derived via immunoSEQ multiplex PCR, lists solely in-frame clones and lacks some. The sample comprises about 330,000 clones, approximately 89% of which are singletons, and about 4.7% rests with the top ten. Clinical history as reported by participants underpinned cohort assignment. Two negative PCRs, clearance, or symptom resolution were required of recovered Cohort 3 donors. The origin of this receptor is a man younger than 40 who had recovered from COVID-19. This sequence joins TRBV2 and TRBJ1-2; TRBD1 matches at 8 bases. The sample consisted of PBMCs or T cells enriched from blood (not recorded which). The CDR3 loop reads CASSESGRGLGGYTF. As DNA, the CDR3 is TGTGCCAGCAGTGAAAGTGGCAGGGGGCTTGGTGGCTACACCTTC.